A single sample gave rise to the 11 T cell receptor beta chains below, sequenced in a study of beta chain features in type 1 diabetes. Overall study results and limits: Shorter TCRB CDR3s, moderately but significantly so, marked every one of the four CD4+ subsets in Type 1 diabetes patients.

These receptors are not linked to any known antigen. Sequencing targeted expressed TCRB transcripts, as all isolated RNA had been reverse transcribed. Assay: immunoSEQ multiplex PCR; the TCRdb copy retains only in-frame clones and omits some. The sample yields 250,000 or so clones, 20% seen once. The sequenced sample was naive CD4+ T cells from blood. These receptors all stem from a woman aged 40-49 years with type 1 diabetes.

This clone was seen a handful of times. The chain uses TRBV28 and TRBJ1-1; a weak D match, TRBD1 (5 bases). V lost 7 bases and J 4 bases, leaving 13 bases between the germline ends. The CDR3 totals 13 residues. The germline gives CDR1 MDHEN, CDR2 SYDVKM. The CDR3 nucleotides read TGTGCCAGCAAAGGGGCCGGGGGCACTGAAGCTTTCTTT. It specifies CASKGAGGTEAFF.

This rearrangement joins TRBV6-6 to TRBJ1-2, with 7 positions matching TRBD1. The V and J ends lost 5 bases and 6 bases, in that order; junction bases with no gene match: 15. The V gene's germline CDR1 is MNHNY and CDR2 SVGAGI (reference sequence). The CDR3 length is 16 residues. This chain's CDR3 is CASSPPNTDRVNGYTF. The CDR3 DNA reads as TGTGCCAGCAGTCCCCCAAATACCGACAGGGTCAATGGCTACACCTTC.

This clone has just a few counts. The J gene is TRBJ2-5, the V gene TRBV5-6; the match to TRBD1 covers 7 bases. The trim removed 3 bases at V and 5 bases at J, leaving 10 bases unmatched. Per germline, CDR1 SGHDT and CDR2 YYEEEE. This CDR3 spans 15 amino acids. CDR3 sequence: CASSSRQGRGETQYF. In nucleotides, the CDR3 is TGTGCCAGCAGCTCCCGACAGGGACGAGGGGAGACCCAGTACTTC. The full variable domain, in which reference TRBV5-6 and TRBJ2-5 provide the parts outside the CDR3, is DAGVTQSPTHLIKTRGQQVTLRCSPKSGHDTVSWYQQALGQGPQFIFQYYEEEERQRGNFPDRFSGHQFPNYSSELNVNALLLGDSALYLCASSSRQGRGETQYFGPGTRLLVL.

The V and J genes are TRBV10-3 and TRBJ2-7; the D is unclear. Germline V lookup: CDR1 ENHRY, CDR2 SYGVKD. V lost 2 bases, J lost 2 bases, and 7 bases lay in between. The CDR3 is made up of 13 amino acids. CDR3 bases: TGTGCCATCAGTGAGGGCAGGACCTACGAGCAGTACTTC. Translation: CAISEGRTYEQYF.

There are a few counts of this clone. This CDR3 reads CASRPSGAGANVLTF. The CDR3 coding sequence is TGCGCCAGCAGACCTAGCGGGGCCGGGGCCAACGTCCTGACTTTC. This chain connects TRBV5-1 to TRBJ2-6; TRBD2 matches at 9 bases. Germline CDR1 and CDR2: SGHRS and YFSETQ. With 5 bases clipped from V and 4 bases from J, the junction kept 4 bases outside the gene matches. This CDR3 has 15 amino acids.

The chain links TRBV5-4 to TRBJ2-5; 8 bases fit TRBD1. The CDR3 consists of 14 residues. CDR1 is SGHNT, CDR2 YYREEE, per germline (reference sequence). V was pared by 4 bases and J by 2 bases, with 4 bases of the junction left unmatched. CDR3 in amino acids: CASSPDRGQETQYF. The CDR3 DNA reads TGTGCCAGCAGCCCTGACAGGGGACAAGAGACCCAGTACTTC.

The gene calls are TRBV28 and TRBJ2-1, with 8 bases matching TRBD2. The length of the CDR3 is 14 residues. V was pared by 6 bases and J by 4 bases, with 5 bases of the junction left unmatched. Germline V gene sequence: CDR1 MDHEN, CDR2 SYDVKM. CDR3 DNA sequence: TGTGCCAGCAGGATTAGCGGGGCTTACAATGAGCAGTTCTTC. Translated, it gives CASRISGAYNEQFF. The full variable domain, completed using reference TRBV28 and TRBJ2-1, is DVKVTQSSRYLVKRTGEKVFLECVQDMDHENMFWYRQDPGLGLRLIYFSYDVKMKEKGDIPEGYSVSREKKERFSLILESASTNQTSMYLCASRISGAYNEQFFGPGTRLTVL.

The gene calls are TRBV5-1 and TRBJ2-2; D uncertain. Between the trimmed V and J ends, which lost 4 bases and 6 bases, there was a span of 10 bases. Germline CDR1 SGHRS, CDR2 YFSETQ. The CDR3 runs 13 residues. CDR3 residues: CASSIESSGELFF. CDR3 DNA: TGCGCCAGCAGCATTGAGAGTTCCGGGGAGCTGTTTTTT.

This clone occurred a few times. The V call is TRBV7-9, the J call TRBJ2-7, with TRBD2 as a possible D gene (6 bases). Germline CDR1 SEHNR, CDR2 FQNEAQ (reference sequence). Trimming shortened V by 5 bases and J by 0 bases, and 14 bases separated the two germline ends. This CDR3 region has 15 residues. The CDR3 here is CASSRRRDDSYEQYF. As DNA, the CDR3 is TGTGCCAGCAGCCGAAGGCGGGACGACTCCTACGAGCAGTACTTC.

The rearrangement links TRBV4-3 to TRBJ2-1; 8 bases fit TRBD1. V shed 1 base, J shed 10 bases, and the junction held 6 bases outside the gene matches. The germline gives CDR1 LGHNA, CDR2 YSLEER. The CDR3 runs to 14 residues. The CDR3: CASSQAFQGAEQFF. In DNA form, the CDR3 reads TGCGCCAGCAGCCAAGCGTTCCAGGGGGCCGAGCAGTTCTTC.

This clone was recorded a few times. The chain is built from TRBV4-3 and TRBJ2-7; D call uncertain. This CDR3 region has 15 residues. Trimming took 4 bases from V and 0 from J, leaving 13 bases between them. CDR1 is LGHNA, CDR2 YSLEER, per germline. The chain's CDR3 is CASSRERHSSYEQYF. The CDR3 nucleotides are TGCGCCAGCAGCCGTGAAAGACATAGCTCCTACGAGCAGTACTTC.